This TCR beta chain emerged from a study of tumor-infiltrating lymphocytes in primary liver carcinoma. At the level of the study: Maximum tumor diameters ranged from about 4.2 to 11 cm, stage T1-T3 N0M0.

This CDR3 is built from 13 residues. Germline V gene sequence: CDR1 SGHAT, CDR2 FQDESV (reference sequence). A constant-region primer served to make TCR beta cDNA from roughly 540 ng total RNA. Researchers made the TCR beta libraries by running three nested multiplex PCR rounds with slightly modified ARM-PCR. The first two PCR rounds used TRBV1-TRBV30 primers with a Cbeta primer, roughly 10 cycles each. Each CDR3 protein gets one entry after TCRdb re-called the multiplex PCR reads with MiXCR. Of more than 95,000 distinct CDR3 sequences listed, roughly 80% are singletons. This clonotype turned up a few times. Bulk tissue was left unsorted, and RNA and DNA were co-extracted from about 19-30 mg of it. There were only treatment-naive patients, all with chronic HBV infection. Tumor samples all exceeded 80% viable tumor cells.

The TCR sequence derives from a man in his forties with primary liver carcinoma and hepatitis B virus infection. The sequencing sample was made of liver tumor tissue from sampling region 3. Regarding subset: tumor region T3, left-lateral pole. This rearrangement joins TRBV11-1 to TRBJ2-7; perhaps TRBD1 as D (6 bases). CDR3 sequence (DNA): TGTGGTAGTAGGGGGAAGCGATCCTACGAGCAGTACTTC. Encoded protein: CGSRGKRSYEQYF. Drawing the rest from reference TRBV11-1 and TRBJ2-7, the complete variable domain is EAEVAQSPRYKITEKSQAVAFWCDPISGHATLYWYRQILGQGPELLVQFQDESVVDDSQLPKDRFSAERLKGVDSTLKIQPAELGDSAMYLCGSRGKRSYEQYFGPGTRLTVT.